This entry concerns a single T cell receptor (beta chain). This sample is drawn from a study of T cells after yellow fever vaccination. This CDR3 spans 14 amino acids. Trimming took 4 bases from V and 3 from J, leaving 10 bases between them. TCRdb independently ran MiXCR on the 5' RACE reads; one entry per CDR3 protein. The table lists some 100,000 distinct CDR3 sequences, about 8.8% of them singletons. This specimen consisted of CD8+ T cells not binding an NS4B(214-222) dextramer, sorted from PBMCs, obtained approximately 16 days after the first yellow fever vaccination. The source of this sequence is a young man who received the YFV17D yellow fever vaccine. The chain has TRBV12-3 or TRBV12-4 and TRBJ2-1; D gene ambiguous. The chain's CDR3 is CASSWLADYNEQFF. CDR3 nucleotides: TGTGCCAGCAGTTGGTTGGCGGACTACAATGAGCAGTTCTTC.